This T cell receptor (beta chain) was found in a study of PD-L1 blockade in urothelial cancer. Across the study: When patients started atezolizumab in about 2014, it was given at 1,200 mg intravenously every 3 weeks. Patients arrived having already received 0 to 3 prior chemotherapy regimens. Timepoints chosen for blood analysis were 3 weeks (second dose) and 6 weeks after treatment start.

Sample time point: pretreatment peripheral blood. CDR3 length equals 14 residues. Trimming took off 1 base at V and 1 base at J, with 8 bases between the two ends. Looked up from germline, CDR1 is SGHRS and CDR2 is YFSETQ. Spike-ins of synthetic TCR analog templates went into each PCR. Sequencing used immunoSEQ multiplex PCR; TCRdb keeps in-frame clones, though not all of them. There are 48,000 or so clones in the sample; roughly 87% occur only once, and roughly 14% lies in the top ten. This chain joins TRBV5-1 and TRBJ2-5; D not resolved. The specimen was PBMCs, collected around atezolizumab (anti-PD-L1) treatment. This receptor was identified in a woman aged 60 to 75 with urothelial cancer. CDR3 sequence: CASSLLRSQETQYF. CDR3 DNA: TGCGCCAGCAGCTTGCTGAGGTCCCAAGAGACCCAGTACTTC.